This passage covers 28 T cell receptor beta chains from one sample sequenced in a study of OX40 agonist ivuxolimab in advanced cancers. Method: immunoSEQ multiplex PCR; TCRdb's copy keeps in-frame clones and lacks some. Among about 86,000 clones listed, about 89% were seen once. The specimen was CD4+ or CD8+ T cells sorted from blood, collected in a trial of the OX40 agonist ivuxolimab. These receptors all come from an adult with an advanced solid tumor such as melanoma, head and neck, liver or kidney cancer.

This clone was counted a single time. J is TRBJ2-5 and V is TRBV7-2; tentative D call: TRBD1 (5 bases). The DNA end favors TRBJ2-7, so the J call may be wrong. Germline CDR1 SGHTA, CDR2 FQGNSA. CDR3 size: 12 residues. CDR3 sequence: CASSSQGYEQYF. As DNA, the CDR3 is TGTGCCAGCAGCTCGCAGGGATACGAGCAGTACTTC.

This clone has just a few counts. The chain couples TRBV6-1 to TRBJ1-5, with D hard to call. CDR3 length: 14 residues. Germline V gene lookup returns CDR1 MNHNS and CDR2 SASEGT. Trimming left V 0 bases short and J 5 bases short, with 8 bases between. This CDR3 is CASSEAPPYQPQHF. CDR3 bases: TGTGCCAGCAGTGAAGCCCCCCCCTATCAGCCCCAGCATTTT.

V is TRBV5-1 and J is TRBJ2-3; D is unclear. Trimming removed 1 base from V and 4 bases from J, with 7 bases in between. Germline V lookup: CDR1 SGHRS, CDR2 YFSETQ. This CDR3 contains 13 residues. CDR3 residues: CASSLSDADTQYF. The CDR3 DNA reads TGCGCCAGCAGCTTGTCGGACGCAGATACGCAGTATTTT.

With respect to this clone: The sample holds other DNA sequences that translate to the same CDR3. The chain uses TRBV6-6 and TRBJ1-1, with D possibly matching TRBD1 (5 bases). CDR3 length equals 13 residues. Germline lookup yields CDR1 MNHNY and CDR2 SVGAGI (reference sequence). V gave up 2 bases and J gave up 1 base, with 5 bases separating them. In nucleotides, the CDR3 is TGTGCCAGCAGTTACAGGGGGAACACTGAAGCTTTCTTT. Protein product: CASSYRGNTEAFF.

This rearrangement joins TRBV6-6 to TRBJ2-7; no reliable D call. Germline CDR1 reads MNHNY; CDR2 reads SVGAGI (reference sequence). With 5 bases removed from V and 6 bases from J, the gap between germline ends came to 17 bases. The CDR3 has 14 amino acids. CDR3 in amino acids: CASSGSAPPGEQYF. The DNA of the CDR3 is TGTGCCAGCAGTGGGTCGGCCCCGCCGGGCGAGCAGTACTTC.

V gene TRBV4-2 combines with J gene TRBJ2-2; no firm D call. Germline CDR1 LGHNA, CDR2 YNFKEQ. V shed 0 bases and J shed 6 bases, with 17 bases lying between them. CDR3 size: 17 residues. The CDR3 DNA reads as TGTGCCAGCAGCCAAGAACCCGGCAGACTCATGGCCGGGGAGCTGTTTTTT. Encoded protein: CASSQEPGRLMAGELFF.

The chain uses TRBV6-6 and TRBJ2-3, with no clear D. The V gene lost 4 bases and the J gene lost 3 bases, with 8 bases spanning the gap. CDR3 size: 13 residues. Germline assignment: CDR1 MNHNY and CDR2 SVGAGI (reference sequence). CDR3 in amino acids: CASSFMGTDTQYF. The CDR3, as DNA: TGTGCCAGCAGTTTTATGGGGACAGATACGCAGTATTTT.

The chain couples TRBV6-1 to TRBJ2-5; a weak D match, TRBD2 (7 bases). Germline values: CDR1 MNHNS, CDR2 SASEGT. The CDR3 is 15 residues long. The V and J ends lost 3 bases and 5 bases respectively, with 16 bases between them. The CDR3 DNA sequence: TGTGCCAGCAGTGACTGGGGGGGCCTATGGGAGACCCAGTACTTC. Translation: CASSDWGGLWETQYF.

V gene TRBV7-9 combines with J gene TRBJ2-1, with 7 bases fitting TRBD1. CDR1 and CDR2 from the germline V gene are SEHNR and FQNEAQ (reference sequence). V shed 5 bases, J shed 8 bases, and the junction held 18 bases outside the gene matches. The length of the CDR3 is 17 residues. CDR3: CASSPRIKQGKVDEQFF. CDR3 coding DNA: TGTGCCAGCAGCCCTCGGATAAAACAGGGGAAAGTCGATGAGCAGTTCTTC.

The V gene is TRBV27, the J gene TRBJ1-2; D remains ambiguous. The ends were cut back, 5 bases at V and 7 bases at J, with 17 bases in the middle. The CDR3 length is 14 residues. Germline CDR1 is MNHEY and CDR2 is SMNVEV (reference sequence). The CDR3, as DNA: TGTGCCAGCAGTACCCACCCGCAGCGCTTTGGCTACACCTTC. It codes for CASSTHPQRFGYTF.

The V gene is TRBV10-2, the J gene TRBJ2-7, with D possibly being TRBD1 (6 bases). CDR3 size: 14 residues. Deletions cut 5 bases from V and 3 bases from J, with 14 bases between. Germline V gene lookup returns CDR1 WSHSY and CDR2 SAAADI. In nucleotides, the CDR3 is TGCGCCAGCAGTCTAGGGGGAGATTACTACGAGCAGTACTTC. Protein sequence: CASSLGGDYYEQYF.

This clone was recorded a few times. The rearrangement links TRBV2 to TRBJ2-7, with D perhaps TRBD1 or TRBD2 (5 bases each). This CDR3 contains 10 residues. Trimming took 4 bases from V and 7 from J, leaving 5 bases between them. Germline V lookup: CDR1 SNHLY, CDR2 FYNNEI. DNA for the CDR3: TGTGCCAGCAGTGGGGGGGAGCAGTACTTC. Translated: CASSGGEQYF.

This sequence joins TRBV30 and TRBJ2-3, with 9 bases matching TRBD2. Germline CDR1 GTSNPN, CDR2 SVGIG (reference sequence). After removal of 2 bases from V and 3 bases from J, the junction contained 6 bases not matched to a gene. The CDR3 loop spans 15 amino acids. CDR3 in DNA: TGTGCCTGGAGTTTGGGACTAGCCGCGACAGATACGCAGTATTTT. It translates to CAWSLGLAATDTQYF.

The chain carries TRBV4-2 and TRBJ1-2, with unresolved D. This CDR3 comprises 14 residues. Germline assignment: CDR1 LGHNA and CDR2 YNFKEQ. The germline V and J ends were trimmed by 4 bases and 2 bases, with 11 bases remaining between them. CDR3 in amino acids: CASSLQPPNYGYTF. The CDR3 DNA sequence: TGTGCCAGCAGCCTCCAACCACCAAACTATGGCTACACCTTC.

The chain has TRBV5-1 and TRBJ2-1; 7 positions match TRBD1. The CDR3 is 12 residues long. CDR1 SGHRS and CDR2 YFSETQ come from the germline V gene. Losses at the gene ends were 4 bases for V and 6 bases for J; bases not matched to a gene: 1. The CDR3 nucleotides are TGCGCCAGCAGCCCAGGGGGCAATGAGCAGTTCTTC. It encodes CASSPGGNEQFF. The whole variable domain, remainder taken from reference TRBV5-1 and TRBJ2-1, is KAGVTQTPRYLIKTRGQQVTLSCSPISGHRSVSWYQQTPGQGLQFLFEYFSETQRNKGNFPGRFSGRQFSNSRSEMNVSTLELGDSALYLCASSPGGNEQFFGPGTRLTVL.

The V gene is TRBV6-6, the J gene TRBJ2-2, with D perhaps TRBD1 (6 bases). The CDR3 has 14 residues. Trimming left V 4 bases short and J 3 bases short, with 9 bases between. Germline V lookup: CDR1 MNHNY, CDR2 SVGAGI (reference sequence). The CDR3 DNA follows: TGTGCCAGCAGTTCGGACAGCTACACCGGGGAGCTGTTTTTT. Its translation is CASSSDSYTGELFF.

The rearrangement joins TRBV7-3 to TRBJ2-2, with D possibly TRBD1 on 5 matching bases. This CDR3 has 15 residues. The V gene's germline CDR1 is SGHTA and CDR2 FQGTGA. The V and J ends lost 3 bases and 3 bases respectively, with 11 bases between them. The CDR3 loop reads CASSFRDSHTGELFF. CDR3 DNA: TGTGCCAGCAGCTTTCGAGACAGTCACACCGGGGAGCTGTTTTTT.

The V gene is TRBV9, the J gene TRBJ2-2, with 11 bases lining up with TRBD1. The junction had 5 bases not matched to a gene; V was cut back by 3 bases and J by 7 bases. The V gene's germline CDR1 is SGDLS and CDR2 YYNGEE. This CDR3 is built from 15 residues. CDR3 in DNA: TGTGCCAGCAGCGCCCGGGACAGGGGGATCGGGGAGCTGTTTTTT. Protein sequence: CASSARDRGIGELFF. Filled out from reference TRBV9 and TRBJ2-2, the complete variable domain reads DSGVTQTPKHLITATGQRVTLRCSPRSGDLSVYWYQQSLDQGLQFLIQYYNGEERAKGNILERFSAQQFPDLHSELNLSSLELGDSALYFCASSARDRGIGELFFGEGSRLTVL.

The genes are TRBV18 and TRBJ2-3, with 10 positions matching TRBD2. Losses at the gene ends were 5 bases for V and 6 bases for J; bases not matched to a gene: 5. The CDR3 is 14 residues long. CDR1 KGHSH and CDR2 LQKENI come from the germline V gene. The CDR3 protein is CASSFQREGDTQYF. DNA for the CDR3: TGTGCCAGCTCATTCCAGCGGGAGGGCGATACGCAGTATTTT.

The chain combines TRBV29-1 with TRBJ2-2, with TRBD2 as a possible D gene (5 bases). The CDR3 is made up of 14 amino acids. The germline V and J ends were trimmed by 7 bases and 3 bases, with 15 bases remaining between them. CDR1 and CDR2 (germline): SQVTM, ANQGSEA. This CDR3 is CSAEAAPYTGELFF. The DNA for the CDR3 is TGCAGCGCGGAGGCAGCGCCCTACACCGGGGAGCTGTTTTTT.

Details on this clone: The same CDR3 also results from other DNA sequences found in this sample. The chain uses TRBV6-6 and TRBJ2-7, with 9 bases matching TRBD2. The V and J ends lost 2 bases and 4 bases, in that order; junction bases with no gene match: 3. The CDR3 consists of 14 residues. The germline V gene encodes CDR1 MNHNY and CDR2 SVGAGI (reference sequence). In DNA form, the CDR3 reads TGTGCCAGCAGTTACCTAGCGGGACGTTACGAGCAGTACTTC. This translates into CASSYLAGRYEQYF.

The gene calls are TRBV7-2 and TRBJ1-2, with unresolved D. V lost 1 base, J lost 4 bases, and 10 bases lay in between. CDR3 length: 14 residues. In germline, CDR1 is SGHTA, CDR2 FQGNSA. In DNA, the CDR3 is TGTGCCAGCAGCTTAGAGGCTCTGGTCTATGGCTACACCTTC. Amino acids: CASSLEALVYGYTF.

The chain recombines TRBV7-9 with TRBJ1-4; D gene ambiguous. This CDR3 spans 15 amino acids. Trimming cost V 5 bases and J 7 bases, with 17 bases left between them. Germline assignment: CDR1 SEHNR and CDR2 FQNEAQ (reference sequence). CDR3 protein: CASSTRGQRGEKLFF. The CDR3 DNA sequence: TGTGCCAGCAGCACCCGAGGGCAGCGAGGTGAAAAACTGTTTTTT.

A single count supports this clone. The chain uses TRBV7-3 and TRBJ2-1, with D perhaps being TRBD1 or TRBD2 (5 bases each). V was clipped by 5 bases and J by 4 bases, with 18 bases between them. The CDR3 consists of 16 residues. Looked up from germline, CDR1 is SGHTA and CDR2 is FQGTGA. The CDR3, as DNA: TGTGCCAGCAGCCCAGGCCGGGACGTAAGGTACAATGAGCAGTTCTTC. This codes for CASSPGRDVRYNEQFF. The entire variable domain, with the rest obtained from reference TRBV7-3 and TRBJ2-1, is as follows: GAGVSQTPSNKVTEKGKYVELRCDPISGHTALYWYRQSLGQGPEFLIYFQGTGAADDSGLPNDRFFAVRPEGSVSTLKIQRTERGDSAVYLCASSPGRDVRYNEQFFGPGTRLTVL.

The gene calls are TRBV6-6 and TRBJ1-6, with 7 bases identical to TRBD1. The V and J ends lost 6 bases and 5 bases, in that order; junction bases with no gene match: 10. Germline values: CDR1 MNHNY, CDR2 SVGAGI (reference sequence). The CDR3 runs to 16 residues. CDR3 DNA sequence: TGTGCCAGCAGAGGAAGACAGGGAGGTAATAATTCACCCCTCCACTTT. The encoded protein is CASRGRQGGNNSPLHF.

CDR3 residues: CASSLEGPRTDTQYF. The CDR3 DNA is TGTGCCAGCAGCTTAGAGGGACCTCGCACAGATACGCAGTATTTT. The genes are TRBV13 and TRBJ2-3, with D perhaps being TRBD1 or TRBD2 (5 bases each). The CDR3 is 15 amino acids. Germline CDR1 PRHDT, CDR2 FYEKMQ (reference sequence). With 1 base removed from V and 1 base from J, the gap between germline ends came to 9 bases. Full variable domain (remainder filled in from reference TRBV13 and TRBJ2-3): AAGVIQSPRHLIKEKRETATLKCYPIPRHDTVYWYQQGPGQDPQFLISFYEKMQSDKGSIPDRFSAQQFSDYHSELNMSSLELGDSALYFCASSLEGPRTDTQYFGPGTRLTVL.

V gene TRBV7-9 combines with J gene TRBJ2-1; D is possibly TRBD2 (6 bases). The V end was cut by 4 bases, the J end by 4 bases, with 17 bases between. The V gene's germline CDR1 is SEHNR and CDR2 FQNEAQ (reference sequence). This CDR3 is built from 16 residues. This CDR3 reads CASSSSGLPGYNEQFF. The CDR3 DNA follows: TGTGCCAGCAGCTCCTCGGGACTCCCGGGGTACAATGAGCAGTTCTTC.

The V gene is TRBV5-4, the J gene TRBJ2-5; 16 bases match TRBD2. CDR1 and CDR2 from the germline V gene are SGHNT and YYREEE (reference sequence). V trimming: 4 bases; J trimming: 0 bases; junction bases outside the gene matches: 3. This CDR3 has 17 amino acids. The CDR3 nucleotides read TGTGCCAGCAGCCCGGGACTAGCGGGAGGGCACCAAGAGACCCAGTACTTC. It translates to CASSPGLAGGHQETQYF.